This TCR beta chain was recorded in a study of cytomegalovirus exposure and HLA in healthy donors (TCRdb year 2017). For the study in its entirety: An earlier analysis of some 600 of the donors reported approximately 260 Gb of sequence data and 100 million to 120 million unique TCR beta sequences obtained from around 170 million T cells. Rather than using new phenotypic data, the later analysis identified candidate immune exposures from TCR beta sequences and from how often those sequences occurred across donors. Donor age, sex, ethnicity and CMV serostatus were compiled together with the repertoire data. Using immunosequencing, the study profiled T cell repertoires from 500 to 800 subjects and related those repertoires to cytomegalovirus serostatus. Several DR-DQ haplotypes were handled as single units for association and clustering because linkage in the cohort was strong. An early release that covered more than 550 HLA-typed donors contained approximately 300 gigabases of sequencing data and around 80 million unique TCR sequences. High-throughput TCR immunosequencing, statistical association of individual TCRs with disease status, and machine learning were combined to predict cytomegalovirus infection status. The number of typed donors differed by locus: about 620-640 for A, B, C, DRB1 and DQB1; some 540 for DQA1; over 600 for DPA1; and 450 to 480 for DPB1. Among the approximately 420 genotyped donors, approximately 76% belonged to the genetic ancestry cluster associated with self-reported Caucasian donors. A later analysis re-examined previously published TCR beta repertoires from 610 or so donors and added high-resolution HLA genotyping to investigate patterns of TCR occurrence. The study aimed to test whether cataloging public T cell receptors could reveal signatures of past pathogen exposure. Among some 410 genotyped donors of the cohort, an average of around 220,000 unique TCR beta nucleotide sequences was sequenced per donor, of which about 19% were non-productive. An earlier analysis of some 500 of the donors used high-throughput TCR beta sequencing to judge whether each TCR beta V gene segment behaved as functional or pseudogenic. A separate validation cohort of over a hundred different subjects was used in addition to the roughly 670-subject first cohort. All discovery cohort repertoires had been generated on a single sequencing platform. A later genetic analysis took genome-wide SNP genotypes for about 55% of the 666 donors and used that subset as a discovery cohort. Class I and class II HLA loci were covered by the typing at four-digit resolution.

In total, approximately 690 healthy bone marrow donors made up the cohort. At the time of sampling, every cohort member was nominally healthy, though immune exposures that went unrecorded were likely present. The donor was CMV seronegative and was included in the group of 352 seronegative cohort members. Each donor provided a peripheral blood sample, and peripheral blood mononuclear cells were used for TCR beta sequencing. The Qiagen DNeasy Blood Extraction Kit was used to extract genomic DNA from the blood cell samples. The library was generated by the immunoSEQ multiplex PCR assay. The multiplex PCR relied on a mix of 60 forward primers for TCR Vbeta segments and 13 reverse primers for TCR Jbeta segments. Amplification of the CDR3 region of rearranged TCR beta genes was performed with a multiplex PCR assay on genomic DNA. The amplified TCR beta libraries were sequenced on the Illumina HiSeq System as 87-base-pair reads. As for the authors' bioinformatics: In a later analysis, tens of millions of unique TCR beta chains were counted across the roughly 670 repertoires, and around 10 million of these chains were shared by at least two donors. A nearest-neighbor algorithm error-corrected the raw reads and collapsed the reads into unique sequences, merging closely related sequences to remove PCR and sequencing errors. CDR3 sequences were aligned to IMGT reference sequences to assign V, D and J gene segments. Each retained sequence needed at least a six-nucleotide match to both a V gene segment and a J gene segment. Rearrangements were called productive when the CDR3 lacked stop codons and stayed in frame with V and J; all others were non-productive. CDR3 was defined by IMGT convention, running from the second conserved V-encoded cysteine to the conserved J-encoded phenylalanine. In an earlier analysis of around 570 of the donors, sequences lacking an unambiguous match to a single V gene segment were excluded. In an earlier analysis of approximately 560 of the donors, a V segment was called functional when productive rearrangements were above 56.7%, and segregating when the standard deviation between donors exceeded 5%. A statistical classification framework was built for diagnosing cytomegalovirus status from the catalog of TCR beta chain sequences. A later analysis assigned V and J genes by comparing TCR nucleotide sequences with IMGT/GENE-DB human TR gene sequences. The TCRdist pipeline was used in a later analysis to assign CDR3 sequences and most-parsimonious VDJ recombination scenarios. A later analysis defined each TCR beta chain by its CDR3 amino acid sequence plus V-gene family, and excluded reads lacking a unique V-gene family. To address suspected cross-contamination and a sequencing artifact, a later analysis removed 592 highly shared, low-generation-probability nucleotide sequences. A later analysis calculated a clonal expansion index for each public chain from normalized within-repertoire ranks of inferred template counts. In a later analysis, generation probabilities were computed with a VDJ recombination model fitted to out-of-frame rearrangements, and the resulting probabilities were checked against IGoR. In a later analysis, TCR-TCR, TCR-HLA and TCR-CMV co-occurrence was scored with hypergeometric tests, and a repertoire-size bias correction was applied to TCR pairs. False discovery rates were estimated in a later analysis by permuting HLA or CMV assignments 20 times. In a later analysis, co-occurring TCRs were grouped with DBSCAN, and TCRdist sequence similarity was added when clustering was performed within HLA-allele-positive subsets. Co-occurrence clustering excluded repertoires with fewer than 30,000 or more than 120,000 public chains, plus five with anomalous nucleotide sharing. The source is immuneACCESS, and TCRdb retained only in-frame sequences with V and J called. Part of the clones is not carried over; for the studies checked, unresolved V genes explain less than half of this, and the remainder is unexplained. The DNA was the basis for D and trimming; V, J and clone size are from that table. This sample holds about 120,000 clones; about 81% were observed only once. The leading ten clones occupy 1.5% to 2% of the sample.

The junction carries 11 bases between V and J, which are trimmed by 1 base and 7 bases respectively. Sequences LNHDA (CDR1) and SQIVND (CDR2) are obtained from the germline V gene (reference sequence). The CDR3, cysteine through phenylalanine, is 14 amino acids long. The sequence is cut down to CDR3 DNA, 42 bases in frame from base 1. General conclusions and limits of the study: In a later analysis, some 17,000 TCR beta sequences were associated with specific HLA alleles at a false discovery rate of 0.05. Roughly uniform sequencing depth across donors was assumed in presence/absence analyses, although this assumption may not hold. The 87-base-pair reads could not distinguish some IMGT-functional V segments, including TRBV6-2 and TRBV6-3, so those segments were excluded. A later genetic analysis associated a missense DCLRE1C variant with V-gene and J-gene trimming of TCR beta chains, and an independent cohort replicated the association. Linkage disequilibrium might explain the correlated functional status among segregating V segments, but an unknown experimental factor could not be excluded. A group of highly shared sequence variants was considered likely to be a technical artifact of the sequencing pipeline. In both the original and validation cohorts, the classifier was reported to diagnose cytomegalovirus status with high specificity and sensitivity. In a later genetic analysis, fewer N-insertions in productive TCRs were reported among donors in an Asian-associated ancestry cluster than the approximately 710-donor mean. A later analysis found that TCR association rates varied across HLA loci, with DRB1 alleles showing the most associated TCRs and HLA-C alleles the fewest. CMV serostatus was the only immune exposure information available for the cohort. Because HLA typing was unavailable for some donors at each locus, only the typed subset was used in association tests. In the study, around 150 TCR beta chains were listed as associated with cytomegalovirus. Assigning TCR associations to individual alleles was difficult when HLA alleles, especially DR and DQ, strongly co-occurred. In a later analysis, HLA-associated TCR beta chains showed more clonal expansion and lower generation probabilities than non-associated chains that were equally common. A later analysis reported that several top co-occurrence clusters appeared linked to parvovirus B19, influenza, CMV and Epstein-Barr virus. The earlier analysis of fewer than 750 of the donors excluded over 15 rarely observed V segments, including chromosome 9 orphons, because counts were too low. A further reported finding was that TCR beta sequences accurately predicted the HLA-A and HLA-B alleles for most subjects in the first cohort. Broadly in line with IMGT annotations, most TCR beta V segments showed up in productive rearrangements about 87% or about 30% of the time in an earlier analysis of approximately 640 of the donors. Most TCR sequences were seen in very few donors, while some public TCRs were found in many individuals. According to a later analysis, most CMV-associated TCR beta chains appeared to be HLA-restricted, and the HLA associations seemed to be driven largely by CMV exposure. A few of the identified cytomegalovirus-associated TCR beta chains were confirmed in vitro to be specific for cytomegalovirus antigens. This cohort had only TCR beta chains sequenced, and the lack of alpha or paired-chain data limited which features could be detected. It was suggested by the authors that the approach could potentially be generalized to other disease states and immunological phenotypes.

With regard to this clone: Its antigen remains unidentified. Per-base qualities were not stored, and no clone one base away is much larger.

The chain employs TRBV19 and TRBJ1-5; perhaps TRBD1 is the D gene, with 5 bases matching. The receptor was derived from a man aged 35-49 years in good health and CMV-seronegative. Sequenced: PBMCs. The DNA sequence follows: TGTGCCAGTAGTATAGCTAATAGGGGACAGCCCCAGCATTTT. Protein translation: CASSIANRGQPQHF. With the rest looked up from the reference TRBV19 and TRBJ1-5 genes rather than sequenced, the full variable domain is DGGITQSPKYLFRKEGQNVTLSCEQNLNHDAMYWYRQDPGQGLRLIYYSQIVNDFQKGDIAEGYSVSREKKESFPLTVTSAQKNPTAFYLCASSIANRGQPQHFGDGTRLSIL.